The 11 T cell receptor beta chains in this list originate from one sample, sequenced in a study of T cell responses to AZD1222 COVID-19 vaccine. TCRdb's copy holds only in-frame clones and misses some; the assay was immunoSEQ multiplex PCR. Among under 110,000 clones listed, 90% were seen once. The starting material was peripheral blood, obtained 28 days after the second AZD1222 dose. The receptors derive from an adult who received the AZD1222 COVID-19 vaccine.

The V call is TRBV12-3 or TRBV12-4, the J call TRBJ2-5; D perhaps matches TRBD1 (5 bases). Trimming shortened V by 5 bases and J by 5 bases, and 12 bases separated the two germline ends. The CDR3 totals 13 residues. CDR3 in DNA: TGTGCCAGCAGTCTCGCCAGGGCTGAGACCCAGTACTTC. Its translation: CASSLARAETQYF.

V and J are TRBV27 and TRBJ2-2; TRBD1 is a possible D gene (5 bases). Deletions cut 6 bases from V and 5 bases from J, with 10 bases between. The length of the CDR3 is 13 residues. Germline V gives CDR1 MNHEY, CDR2 SMNVEV (reference sequence). The CDR3: CASRTAVTGELFF. The CDR3 DNA reads as TGTGCCAGCAGGACAGCCGTGACCGGGGAGCTGTTTTTT.

The chain joins TRBV5-6 to TRBJ1-4; D perhaps matches TRBD1 (5 bases). CDR1 SGHDT and CDR2 YYEEEE come from the germline V gene. Between the trimmed V and J ends, which lost 0 bases and 4 bases, there was a span of 7 bases. There are 14 residues in the CDR3. The CDR3 DNA reads as TGTGCCAGCAGCTTGGGAGGGGATAATGAAAAACTGTTTTTT. Amino acids: CASSLGGDNEKLFF.

The rearrangement links TRBV9 to TRBJ1-2; 10 bases are shared with TRBD1. The CDR3 spans 15 residues. Per the germline V gene, CDR1 is SGDLS and CDR2 is YYNGEE. Losses at the gene ends were 7 bases for V and 5 bases for J; bases not matched to a gene: 11. CDR3 nucleotides: TGTGCCAGCGGTAGGGGACAGGGGAATATATATGGCTACACCTTC. Its protein is CASGRGQGNIYGYTF.

V gene TRBV5-6 combines with J gene TRBJ2-7, with D possibly TRBD2 on 6 matching bases. Trimming cost V 6 bases and J 4 bases, with 11 bases left between them. The CDR3 sequence is 12 residues long. Germline loops: CDR1 SGHDT, CDR2 YYEEEE. CDR3 sequence: CASTWGEYEQYF. The CDR3 DNA reads as TGTGCCAGCACCTGGGGGGAATACGAGCAGTACTTC. Full variable domain (outside the CDR3, taken from reference TRBV5-6 and TRBJ2-7): DAGVTQSPTHLIKTRGQQVTLRCSPKSGHDTVSWYQQALGQGPQFIFQYYEEEERQRGNFPDRFSGHQFPNYSSELNVNALLLGDSALYLCASTWGEYEQYFGPGTRLTVT.

The chain couples TRBV5-1 to TRBJ2-3; the match to TRBD2 covers 12 bases. CDR1 is SGHRS, CDR2 YFSETQ, per germline. The CDR3 spans 15 residues. The J segment lost 5 bases and the V segment lost 7 bases, leaving 8 bases of the junction unmatched. The CDR3 DNA follows: TGCGCCAGCGGAACTAGCGGGGGGCCCGGAGATACGCAGTATTTT. Protein sequence: CASGTSGGPGDTQYF. Full variable domain (rest looked up from reference TRBV5-1 and TRBJ2-3): KAGVTQTPRYLIKTRGQQVTLSCSPISGHRSVSWYQQTPGQGLQFLFEYFSETQRNKGNFPGRFSGRQFSNSRSEMNVSTLELGDSALYLCASGTSGGPGDTQYFGPGTRLTVL.

The rearrangement joins TRBV5-4 to TRBJ2-3, with unresolved D. Germline lookup yields CDR1 SGHNT and CDR2 YYREEE (reference sequence). The CDR3 has 13 residues. V was shortened by 2 bases and J by 1 base, with 5 bases between the two germline ends. Here the CDR3 reads CASSFWGTDTQYF. CDR3 nucleotide sequence: TGTGCCAGCAGCTTTTGGGGCACAGATACGCAGTATTTT.

This chain joins TRBV7-6 and TRBJ1-2; the D gene is possibly TRBD1 (5 bases). This CDR3 spans 15 amino acids. The ends were cut back, 1 base at V and 2 bases at J, with 11 bases in the middle. Germline lookup yields CDR1 SGHVS and CDR2 FNYEAQ. CDR3 bases: TGTGCCAGCAGCTTAGGTATTGGGACGAACTATGGCTACACCTTC. Its protein is CASSLGIGTNYGYTF.

The CDR3: CASSTPRELYGYTF. CDR3 bases: TGTGCCAGCAGTACTCCCAGGGAACTGTATGGCTACACCTTC. This chain uses TRBV7-9 with TRBJ1-2; tentative D call: TRBD1 (5 bases). The CDR3 is made up of 14 amino acids. Trimming left V 6 bases short and J 5 bases short, with 16 bases between. Germline CDR1 reads SEHNR; CDR2 reads FQNEAQ (reference sequence).

The chain combines TRBV11-2 with TRBJ2-7; D ambiguous. V was cut by 6 bases and J by 7 bases, with 19 bases left in between. Germline assignment: CDR1 SGHAT and CDR2 FQNNGV. The CDR3 covers 14 residues. In nucleotides, the CDR3 is TGTGCCAGCAGTACAGTTAGGCAGGTATTAGAGCAGTACTTC. Translating gives CASSTVRQVLEQYF. Variable domain in full (rest from reference TRBV11-2 and TRBJ2-7): EAGVAQSPRYKIIEKRQSVAFWCNPISGHATLYWYQQILGQGPKLLIQFQNNGVVDDSQLPKDRFSAERLKGVDSTLKIQPAKLEDSAVYLCASSTVRQVLEQYFGPGTRLTVT.

This chain connects TRBV18 to TRBJ1-6, with D perhaps matching TRBD1 (5 bases). The germline CDR1 and CDR2 sequences are KGHSH and LQKENI. V lost 0 bases and J 13 bases, leaving 19 bases between the germline ends. This CDR3 contains 16 residues. This chain's CDR3 is CASSPPSTGTYSPLHF. In DNA, the CDR3 is TGTGCCAGCTCACCACCGTCTACTGGGACCTACTCGCCCCTCCACTTT.